A single sample is the source of the 13 T cell receptor beta chains below, sequenced in a study of beta chain features in type 1 diabetes. Expressed TCRB transcripts were sequenced because the isolated RNA had all been reverse transcribed beforehand. Produced via immunoSEQ multiplex PCR; TCRdb's table is partial and in-frame only. The table includes 350,000 to 400,000 clones, more than 12% detected once. Sequences were obtained from naive CD4+ T cells from blood. The receptors derive from a woman under 30 in good health.

This clone was counted a few times. The CDR3 region has the DNA TGTGCCTGGGGCGGAGTTTACGAGCAGTACTTC. It specifies CAWGGVYEQYF. The chain combines TRBV30 with TRBJ2-7; D ambiguous. CDR1 is GTSNPN, CDR2 SVGIG, per germline (reference sequence). This CDR3 has 11 amino acids. V lost 5 bases and J 4 bases, leaving 9 bases between the germline ends.

The J gene is TRBJ1-2, the V gene TRBV30; D not certain. This CDR3 is built from 12 residues. The V and J ends lost 3 bases and 2 bases respectively, with 7 bases between them. Germline CDR1 reads GTSNPN; CDR2 reads SVGIG (reference sequence). CDR3 amino acids: CAWRGGNYGYTF. In DNA form, the CDR3 reads TGTGCCTGGAGAGGAGGGAACTATGGCTACACCTTC.

The chain combines TRBV11-2 with TRBJ2-7; 8 positions match TRBD2. Germline CDR1 SGHAT, CDR2 FQNNGV. CDR3 length equals 13 residues. V gave up 3 bases and J gave up 6 bases; unmatched junction bases: 4. The CDR3 protein is CASSFGLAAEQYF. CDR3 nucleotide sequence: TGTGCCAGCAGCTTCGGACTAGCCGCCGAGCAGTACTTC.

The chain uses TRBV6-5 and TRBJ2-7, with a possible D match to TRBD1 (5 bases). Trimming took 6 bases from V and 6 from J, leaving 18 bases between them. The germline V gene has CDR1 MNHEY and CDR2 SVGAGI. This CDR3 region has 14 residues. CDR3 sequence reads: CASRNRSLSREQYF. CDR3 bases: TGTGCCAGCAGGAACAGGTCACTAAGCCGCGAGCAGTACTTC.

This clone was found a few times. The chain couples TRBV7-9 to TRBJ2-7, with TRBD1 matching over 7 bases. The CDR3 runs to 13 residues. Germline CDR1 SEHNR, CDR2 FQNEAQ (reference sequence). Trimming cost V 1 base and J 13 bases; bases outside gene matches: 10. CDR3 protein: CASSLDGPGQTYF. The CDR3 bases are TGTGCCAGCAGCTTAGATGGTCCGGGACAGACCTACTTC.

The chain joins TRBV4-3 to TRBJ1-1; D is unresolved. The germline CDR1 and CDR2 sequences are LGHNA and YSLEER. This CDR3 has 15 amino acids. Trimming cost V 0 bases and J 3 bases, with 11 bases left between them. The CDR3 nucleotides read TGCGCCAGCAGCCAAGATCCCGGGGTCGACACTGAAGCTTTCTTT. This translates into CASSQDPGVDTEAFF.

The sample holds a few counts of this clone. J is TRBJ2-5 and V is TRBV5-4; TRBD1 aligns across 9 bases. The J segment lost 0 bases and the V segment lost 3 bases, leaving 9 bases of the junction unmatched. This CDR3 spans 17 amino acids. Germline lookup yields CDR1 SGHNT and CDR2 YYREEE (reference sequence). Here the CDR3 reads CASSSVGTGWYQETQYF. The CDR3 DNA follows: TGTGCCAGCAGCTCGGTTGGGACAGGGTGGTACCAAGAGACCCAGTACTTC.

The chain joins TRBV7-3 to TRBJ2-3, with D unresolved. CDR1 and CDR2 from the germline V gene are SGHTA and FQGTGA. V gave up 0 bases and J gave up 7 bases, with 5 bases separating them. The CDR3 is 12 residues long. CDR3 residues: CASSLTQNTQYF. CDR3 sequence (DNA): TGTGCCAGCAGCTTAACCCAAAATACGCAGTATTTT.

This clone was found a few times. The V and J genes are TRBV28 and TRBJ1-2, with 10 positions matching TRBD1. This CDR3 is 14 amino acids long. The V gene end was trimmed by 7 bases and the J gene end by 5 bases; junction bases not matched to a gene: 7. Germline values: CDR1 MDHEN, CDR2 SYDVKM. This CDR3 reads CASKTGQGRYGYTF. The CDR3 DNA reads TGTGCCAGCAAAACGGGACAGGGGAGGTATGGCTACACCTTC.

This clone was observed a few times. The V and J genes are TRBV5-1 and TRBJ2-1; the match to TRBD1 covers 8 bases. The trim removed 7 bases at V and 5 bases at J, leaving 11 bases unmatched. The CDR3 loop spans 15 amino acids. Germline-derived CDR1 and CDR2 are SGHRS and YFSETQ. The CDR3: CASGTGTGLDNEQFF. CDR3 DNA sequence: TGCGCCAGCGGAACCGGGACAGGTCTGGACAATGAGCAGTTCTTC.

Details on this clone: One end of the junction varies from germline; a read error may be responsible. The chain employs TRBV30 and TRBJ2-7; possibly TRBD2 for D (8 bases). The CDR3 loop spans 13 amino acids. Germline V gene lookup returns CDR1 GTSNPN and CDR2 SVGIG (reference sequence). The CDR3 protein is CAWSTGTAGTSHF. The CDR3 coding sequence is TGTGCCTGGAGTACGGGGACAGCCGGGACTAGTCACTTC.

V is TRBV5-1 and J is TRBJ1-1; the D gene is possibly TRBD1 (6 bases). V was pared by 6 bases and J by 1 base, with 10 bases between. Germline V CDR1 and CDR2: SGHRS, YFSETQ. The CDR3 is 13 residues long. CDR3 amino acids: CASNQGKNTEAFF. The CDR3 DNA reads as TGCGCCAGCAACCAGGGGAAGAACACTGAAGCTTTCTTT.

The chain uses TRBV7-2 and TRBJ2-1, with 10 nucleotides matching TRBD2. The J segment lost 8 bases and the V segment lost 3 bases, leaving 7 bases of the junction unmatched. The CDR3 length is 15 residues. CDR1 and CDR2 (germline): SGHTA, FQGNSA. For the CDR3, the DNA is TGTGCCAGCAGCTTGGAGAGCGGGAGGGCTTATGAGCAGTTCTTC. Translating gives CASSLESGRAYEQFF.